Listed here is a single T cell receptor (beta chain). Its antigen is undetermined. TCRdb analysed the reads with MiXCR anew, one entry per CDR3 protein. Of more than 200,000 distinct CDR3 sequences in the sample, 9.1% were seen once. The sample comes from a study of T cell repertoires in cytomegalovirus infection. Study overall: TCR beta signatures that were public indicated CMV infection and matching HLA type.

CDR3 length: 16 residues. J gave up 2 bases and V 2 bases, and 7 bases lay outside the gene matches. The germline V gene encodes CDR1 LGHDT and CDR2 YNNKEL (reference sequence). Study-wide results and caveats: HLA-C-restricted TCR beta clonotypes specific for CMV led the ex vivo response.

This sequence was found in a human donor in good health (CMV status not recorded). Some clones in this sample may be carry-over from other donors' samples. V is TRBV3-1 and J is TRBJ2-3; 7 nucleotides match TRBD2. Sample: PBMCs. CDR3 residues: CASSQNPGLNTDTQYF. Written as DNA, the CDR3 is TGTGCCAGCAGCCAAAACCCGGGACTAAACACAGATACGCAGTATTTT.